What follows describes a single T cell receptor beta chain. This entry comes from a study of CD8 T cells in Susac syndrome. Reverse transcription used roughly 0.45 to 1 ug RNA and random hexamers. Across 54 Vbeta and 13 Jbeta, TCR beta CDR3 was amplified with immunoSEQ multiplex PCR. From the immunoSEQ multiplex PCR reads, TCRdb called clonotypes with MiXCR, one entry per CDR3 protein. Of tens of thousands of distinct CDR3 sequences detected, 94% appear once; the ten largest clones hold 0.52%. The germline CDR1 and CDR2 sequences are MGHRA and YSYEKL. Between the trimmed V and J ends, which lost 5 bases and 0 bases, there was a span of 14 bases. The CDR3 spans 15 residues.

The sequencing sample was made of CD8+ T cells from PBMCs. This rearrangement joins TRBV4-1 to TRBJ2-7; D is ambiguous. The receptor was derived from a human donor with Susac syndrome. The CDR3 region is CASSTRTTSSYEQYF. The CDR3 bases are TGCGCCAGCAGCACCCGCACAACCTCCTCCTACGAGCAGTACTTC.